This section outlines one T cell receptor beta chain sequence together with its context. This clone has more than one count but fewer than ten. Its binding antigen is unknown. No clone much larger than this one lies a single base away; base qualities are absent. The record originates from a study of cytotoxic CD8 clonotypes in ibrutinib-treated CLL (dated by TCRdb to 2020 to 2023). In terms of the full investigation: The cohort included roughly 15 treatment-naive and about a dozen relapsed/refractory patients; 17 to 18 were IGHV unmutated. Partial responses were observed in 24 patients and complete responses in 2; after a median follow-up of roughly 72 months, remission was maintained in around 14 patients and progression was observed in about twelve. Response samples were obtained after a median of about 13 months of treatment, with a range of about 6 to 36 months. On average, each sample yielded 255,043 productive templates and 80,000 to 95,000 productive rearrangements. Of the approximately 87 people in the trial, roughly 27 had longitudinal samples available. Cryopreserved peripheral blood mononuclear cells were collected before treatment, at response, and at either disease progression or sustained remission. Patients were still on ibrutinib when every remission and progressive disease sample was collected.

The investigation overall reported the following: Lymph node repertoires were not examined, and the timing of sampling was not matched between patients in sustained remission and those whose disease progressed. At baseline, clonality was higher than in age-matched healthy donors and showed a strong correlation with circulating CD8+ T-cell counts. Clonality increased at ibrutinib response, stayed stable in sustained remission, and fell back toward baseline at progression. Public clonotypes were found to be uncommon and were observed to contract or remain stable during treatment; the increase in clonality was shown to reflect expansion of private clonotypes at ibrutinib response.

For TCR beta library preparation, roughly 2.2 micrograms of genomic DNA was extracted from cryopreserved PBMCs. Longitudinal blood samples from CLL patients on ibrutinib monotherapy were analyzed using high-throughput TCR beta sequencing. The patients took part in an open-label, single-center phase 2 trial of ibrutinib monotherapy. Based on the germline V gene, the CDR1 and CDR2 sequences are MDHEN and SYDVKM. Counted from cysteine to phenylalanine, this CDR3 has 13 amino acids. This entry keeps only the CDR3 DNA: 39 bases, framed from base 1. V loses 3 bases of germline sequence and J loses 3 bases, and the interval between the two ends is 8 bases. Each clonotype received, on average, about 9.7x coverage in deep resolution sequencing performed on a MiSeq, where the target depth lay between 1 in 1 million and 1 in 200,000 T cells. TCR beta libraries were generated with the immunoSEQ hsTCRB Kit. In the original analysis: The data were analyzed with ImmunoSEQ Analyzer and ImmunoSEQ Data Assistant, and V, D and J gene assignments followed IMGT definitions. Clonality was computed as one minus normalized Shannon entropy of productive rearrangement frequencies, ranging from 0 to 1. Public clonotype analysis was restricted to overrepresented clonotypes comprising at least 0.05% of each patient's repertoire. Repertoires from some 13 age-matched healthy donors in immuneACCESS were used as clonality controls. TCRdb mirrors the immuneACCESS table, restricted to in-frame sequences. Some clones are absent from its copies; in checked studies, under half trace to an unresolved V gene, and the reason for the others is unknown. V, J and clone size were drawn from that table, and D and trimming were deduced from the DNA. The sample table lists approximately 320,000 clones, about 61% of them with a count of one. Jointly, the top ten make up under 8% of the sample.

The receptor chain draws on TRBV28 and TRBJ1-2, with no reliable assignment of the D segment. Here the sequenced sample was PBMCs, taken after 36 months of ibrutinib treatment. The sequence came from a human donor with chronic lymphocytic leukemia. The CDR3 protein sequence reads: CASSLRQDYGYTF. The sequenced DNA: TGTGCCAGCAGTTTGAGACAAGACTATGGCTACACCTTC.